This T cell receptor (beta chain) was captured by sequencing in a study of T cells expressing NK-cell markers. Study as a whole: Sequencing of TCR beta repertoires drew on sorted CD3+CD56+NKG2C+, CD3+CD56+NKG2C- and CD3+CD56-NKG2C+ T cells. There were seven HCMV-seropositive donors and one seronegative donor among the eight sequenced. General study results and limits: Whether expanded NKG2C-expressing T cell clones recognize HCMV is unknown. Where several donors were concerned, these clonotypes also led the CD3+CD56-NKG2C+ fraction.

For this clonotype: Its specificity is not known.

TCRdb reprocessed the 5' RACE reads and stores each CDR3 protein as one record, lacking DNA. Recorded for this sample: 450,000 to 600,000 distinct CDR3 sequences. The CDR3 covers 14 residues. Germline CDR1 is SGHRS and CDR2 is YFSETQ. The TCR was taken from a young man in good health. V gene TRBV5-1 combines with J gene TRBJ2-1; TCRdb designates TRBD2, a call that cannot be tested without DNA. What was sequenced was blood T cells: a sorted CD56 or NKG2C T cell subset, CD4+ or CD8+ T cells, or bulk PBMC T cells (not recorded which). The CDR3 region is CASSPGLAGVGQFF.